The 13 T cell receptor beta chains below were found in one sample sequenced in a study of T cells after yellow fever vaccination. Via MiXCR, TCRdb re-called the 5' RACE reads, giving one row per CDR3 protein. The table includes under 70,000 distinct CDR3 sequences, around 7% detected once. This sample comprised CD8+ T cells sorted from PBMCs, obtained on the day of the first yellow fever vaccination. The origin of the receptors is a man aged 18 to 29 who received the YFV17D yellow fever vaccine.

The chain recombines TRBV12-3 or TRBV12-4 with TRBJ2-7; D gene uncertain. The CDR3 consists of 14 residues. V lost 5 bases to trimming and J lost 1 base, with 12 bases between them. The DNA of the CDR3 is TGTGCCAGCAGTACCCGATCCCGTTCCTACGAGCAGTACTTC. This encodes CASSTRSRSYEQYF.

This clonotype came up many times. The chain is built from TRBV6-5 and TRBJ2-2, with D possibly being TRBD1 (5 bases). The CDR3 has 15 residues. Per germline, CDR1 MNHEY and CDR2 SVGAGI. The ends were cut back, 0 bases at V and 6 bases at J, with 11 bases in the middle. CDR3 sequence: CASSYSSRGSGELFF. The CDR3 DNA is TGTGCCAGCAGTTACTCATCAAGGGGCTCCGGGGAGCTGTTTTTT.

Regarding this clonotype: This may be a read error: a much more frequent sequence differs by one nucleotide. V is TRBV29-1 and J is TRBJ2-1; 8 positions agree with TRBD2. CDR3 size: 13 residues. From germline, CDR1 is SQVTM and CDR2 ANQGSEA. V was clipped by 6 bases and J by 7 bases; unmatched bases: 8. The CDR3 DNA reads TGCAGCGTCAGCGTCGGGGGGGCGAATGAGCAGTTCTTC. It encodes CSVSVGGANEQFF.

This clonotype showed up many times. This rearrangement joins TRBV27 to TRBJ1-4, with D possibly matching TRBD1 (6 bases). V was pared by 4 bases and J by 6 bases, with 12 bases between. The CDR3 contains 14 residues. Germline CDR1 is MNHEY and CDR2 is SMNVEV (reference sequence). CDR3 loop: CASSWVSGDEKLFF. For the CDR3, the DNA is TGTGCCAGCAGTTGGGTGTCAGGGGATGAAAAACTGTTTTTT.

This clonotype was seen repeatedly, ten times or more. The chain links TRBV6-4 to TRBJ2-2; D may correspond to TRBD1 or TRBD2 (5 bases each). The germline CDR1 and CDR2 sequences are MRHNA and SNTAGT. This CDR3 spans 14 amino acids. Trimming pared 2 bases from V and 3 bases from J, leaving 7 bases between. DNA of the CDR3: TGTGCCAGCAGTGACAGGGGAGACACCGGGGAGCTGTTTTTT. This sequence encodes CASSDRGDTGELFF.

This clonotype was recorded many times. J is TRBJ2-7 and V is TRBV7-2; 9 bases line up with TRBD1. The CDR3 runs to 17 residues. From germline, CDR1 is SGHTA and CDR2 FQGNSA. The V segment lost 3 bases and the J segment 4 bases; nucleotides outside the gene matches: 13. The DNA of the CDR3 is TGTGCCAGCAGCTTGGGACCCCCGGGACAGGGTGTTTACGAGCAGTACTTC. This translates into CASSLGPPGQGVYEQYF.

This clonotype turned up a few times. The CDR3 region is CSAGPRTANTGELFF. CDR3 in DNA: TGCAGCGCAGGCCCACGGACGGCCAACACCGGGGAGCTGTTTTTT. The genes are TRBV29-1 and TRBJ2-2; D is unresolved. The germline gives CDR1 SQVTM, CDR2 ANQGSEA. V dropped 7 bases and J dropped 2 bases, with 17 bases sitting between them. The length of the CDR3 is 15 residues.

The chain joins TRBV6-2 or TRBV6-3 to TRBJ2-7; TRBD1 agrees at 8 bases. The trim removed 2 bases at V and 4 bases at J, leaving 4 bases unmatched. The CDR3 loop spans 14 amino acids. Germline-derived CDR1 and CDR2 are MNHEY and SVGEGT. The CDR3 bases are TGTGCCAGCAGTTACCCGGACAGGGCATACGAGCAGTACTTC. This gives the protein CASSYPDRAYEQYF.

This clonotype was counted between two and nine times. The J gene is TRBJ1-2, the V gene TRBV20-1; 10 bases agree with TRBD1. The CDR3 runs to 17 residues. J lost 0 bases, V lost 5 bases, and 12 bases had no gene match. Germline assignment: CDR1 DFQATT and CDR2 SNEGSKA (reference sequence). The CDR3 sequence is CSAPGTGAQLANYGYTF. The CDR3 DNA reads TGCAGTGCTCCCGGGACAGGGGCCCAACTAGCTAACTATGGCTACACCTTC.

This clonotype was observed at least ten times. V gene TRBV20-1 combines with J gene TRBJ2-7; 9 bases line up with TRBD1. This CDR3 spans 15 amino acids. Germline V gives CDR1 DFQATT, CDR2 SNEGSKA (reference sequence). After removal of 3 bases from V and 0 bases from J, the junction contained 6 bases not matched to a gene. CDR3 residues: CSARGDRDSSYEQYF. CDR3 in DNA: TGCAGTGCTAGGGGGGACAGGGATTCCTCCTACGAGCAGTACTTC.

The chain recombines TRBV11-2 with TRBJ2-7; 9 positions agree with TRBD1. Germline trimming cut 4 bases from V and 0 bases from J; bases unmatched to any gene: 13. The CDR3 has 18 residues. Per the germline V gene, CDR1 is SGHAT and CDR2 is FQNNGV. As DNA, the CDR3 is TGTGCCAGCAGCTCCCGACAGGGGGGTAGTTGGGACTCCTACGAGCAGTACTTC. It translates to CASSSRQGGSWDSYEQYF.

This clonotype was found many times. The chain employs TRBV12-3 or TRBV12-4 and TRBJ2-3; TRBD2 agrees at 10 bases. Unmatched junction bases numbered 4, after V lost 5 bases and J lost 2 bases. The CDR3 consists of 15 residues. CDR3 in amino acids: CASSHGLAVTDTQYF. In nucleotides, the CDR3 is TGTGCCAGCAGTCACGGACTAGCGGTCACAGATACGCAGTATTTT.

The sample holds many counts of this clonotype. V usage is TRBV10-3 and J usage is TRBJ2-7, with 9 positions matching TRBD1. Trimming took 5 bases from V and 2 from J; bases not matched to a gene: 7. CDR3 size: 15 residues. Per the germline V gene, CDR1 is ENHRY and CDR2 is SYGVKD. The CDR3 coding sequence is TGTGCCATCAGTAAGGGACAGGGTAGCCCCTACGAGCAGTACGTC. Translation: CAISKGQGSPYEQYV.